This is a list of T cell receptor beta chains from one sample in a study of blood T cells in healthy people across ages. TCRdb re-called the 5' RACE reads with MiXCR, one entry per CDR3 protein. The sample holds 1.5 million or so distinct CDR3 sequences; roughly two fifths are singletons and the top ten take about 4%. Material: blood. The receptors stem from a young woman in good health. CDR3s leave out the opening cysteine and the closing phenylalanine or tryptophan.

J gene	V gene	CDR3 protein
TRBJ2-7	TRBV4-3	ASSQELSLRGVYEQY
TRBJ2-7	TRBV28	ASSVGAFYEQY
TRBJ2-1	TRBV7-9	ASSPRGRVENEQF
TRBJ2-3	TRBV13	ATQGADTQY
TRBJ1-1	TRBV6-6	ASRAQEDAF
TRBJ2-7	TRBV11-2	ASSSTEQPYEQY
TRBJ1-1	TRBV12-3/TRBV12-4	ASRSGRGAVNTEAF
TRBJ2-1	TRBV11-2	ASSNPDRGNEQF
TRBJ2-1	TRBV7-9	ASLPQGGRWYNEQF
TRBJ2-3	TRBV7-3	ASSKRANTDTQY
TRBJ1-1	TRBV29-1	SVSSGNTEAF
TRBJ2-5	TRBV25-1	ASSGGRGGQTQY
TRBJ1-5	TRBV2	ASRHTGGGNQPQH
TRBJ2-1	TRBV6-6	ASSYSYSGREGDEQF
TRBJ2-5	TRBV14	ASSQRPGQGLETQY
TRBJ2-7	TRBV7-6	ASSVDSGPYEQY
TRBJ2-1	TRBV2	ASSEALLAGVYNEQF
TRBJ1-2	TRBV12-3/TRBV12-4	ASSGDTRGYT
TRBJ2-7	TRBV7-8	ASTRGLAGLSSYEQY
TRBJ2-5	TRBV27	ASSLMGFRETQY
TRBJ2-7	TRBV4-2	ASSQDGSVSSYEQY
TRBJ1-2	TRBV29-1	SVSRGAYYGYT
TRBJ1-5	TRBV6-6	ASSYDRFYSNQPQH
TRBJ2-4	TRBV27	ASSVALKNIQY
TRBJ2-1	TRBV10-3	AIDASGTRGYNEQF
TRBJ2-1	TRBV4-1	ASSQEKPARFEQF
TRBJ2-6	TRBV6-6	ASSYSQVDSGANVLT
TRBJ2-7	TRBV20-1	SAGAGGGYEQY
TRBJ1-1	TRBV20-1	SADPWGTEAF
TRBJ2-7	TRBV5-1	ASSLGGGTYEQY
TRBJ2-4	TRBV2	ASTMTSGVQY
TRBJ2-3	TRBV5-8	ASSQGPSLPTDTQY
TRBJ1-1	TRBV10-2	ASSVQQVTYTEAF
TRBJ2-3	TRBV20-1	SARDRPRDTDTQY
TRBJ2-2	TRBV7-8	ASSTGQAGGELF
TRBJ1-2	TRBV4-1	ASSQGTGRVNYGYT
TRBJ1-2	TRBV4-3	ASSQEVQGTTYGYT
TRBJ2-1	TRBV18	ANSPPKDGLNEQF
TRBJ2-1	TRBV7-8	ASSLRPSGMDEQF
TRBJ2-3	TRBV24-1	ATSDADCPDTQY
TRBJ2-3	TRBV12-3/TRBV12-4	ASSFPVSSGGKDTQY
TRBJ2-7	TRBV6-2/TRBV6-3	ASSSLSVYEQY
TRBJ2-7	TRBV10-3	AISEKDGGRYEQY
TRBJ2-2	TRBV7-9	ASSLTDRGHGELF
TRBJ1-4	TRBV13	ASSWSLFANEKLF
TRBJ1-2	TRBV5-1	ASSLGYPNYGYT
TRBJ2-1	TRBV7-9	ASSSTRDTLAGEQF
TRBJ2-1	TRBV7-9	ASSLDGVYNEQF